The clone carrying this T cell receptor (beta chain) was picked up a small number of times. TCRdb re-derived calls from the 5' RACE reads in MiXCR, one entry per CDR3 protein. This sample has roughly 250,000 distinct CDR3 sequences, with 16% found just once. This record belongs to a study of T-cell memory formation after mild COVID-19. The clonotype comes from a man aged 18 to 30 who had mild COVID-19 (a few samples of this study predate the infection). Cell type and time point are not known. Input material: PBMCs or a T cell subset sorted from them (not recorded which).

The CDR3 loop reads CASSLWSPTVFYQPQHF. Here the CDR3 DNA reads TGCGCCAGCAGCTTGTGGTCCCCGACCGTGTTCTATCAGCCCCAGCATTTT. The gene calls are TRBV5-1 and TRBJ1-5, with D hard to call. Germline V gene sequence: CDR1 SGHRS, CDR2 YFSETQ. The CDR3 contains 17 residues. Trimming shortened V by 1 base and J by 5 bases, and 19 bases separated the two germline ends.